Listed here are 13 T cell receptor beta chains from one sample, sequenced in a study of T cell changes during pregnancy in multiple sclerosis. Sequencing was performed with immunoSEQ multiplex PCR; in TCRdb, only in-frame clones are kept and a portion is missing. The repertoire holds around 42,000 clones, about 91% seen once, with about 0.8% in the top ten. Specimen: CD4+ T cells from peripheral blood mononuclear cells, collected in the third trimester of pregnancy. The receptors come from a female donor with multiple sclerosis, enrolled in a pregnancy study.

The chain links TRBV7-9 to TRBJ1-6, with 12 positions matching TRBD1. CDR1 is SEHNR, CDR2 FQNEAQ, per germline (reference sequence). The V gene end was trimmed by 5 bases and the J gene end by 5 bases; junction bases not matched to a gene: 7. The CDR3 runs to 17 residues. The DNA of the CDR3 is TGTGCCAGCAGCCCAGGGACAGGGGGCGGAAATAATTCACCCCTCCACTTT. Its translation is CASSPGTGGGNNSPLHF.

This clone was detected only once. The chain combines TRBV18 with TRBJ1-3, with D possibly TRBD1 on 6 matching bases. Germline CDR1 reads KGHSH; CDR2 reads LQKENI. Trimming cost V 3 bases and J 5 bases, with 11 bases left between them. CDR3 length: 14 residues. The CDR3 DNA follows: TGTGCCAGCTCACCCACACAGGGCCGAAACACCATATATTTT. It is translated as CASSPTQGRNTIYF.

This chain connects TRBV10-3 to TRBJ2-3; 7 nucleotides match TRBD1. The germline gives CDR1 ENHRY, CDR2 SYGVKD. Unmatched junction bases numbered 4, after V lost 4 bases and J lost 0 bases. CDR3 size: 15 residues. The CDR3 sequence: CAISGGQRSTDTQYF. As DNA, the CDR3 is TGTGCCATCAGTGGGGGACAGCGCAGCACAGATACGCAGTATTTT.

The rearrangement links TRBV9 to TRBJ1-4; D possibly corresponds to TRBD1 (5 bases). This CDR3 is 16 amino acids long. Per the germline V gene, CDR1 is SGDLS and CDR2 is YYNGEE. V lost 0 bases, J lost 7 bases, and 16 bases lay in between. The CDR3, as DNA: TGTGCCAGCAGCGTAGGTCAAAGCACGGGGGGTGAAAAACTGTTTTTT. It codes for CASSVGQSTGGEKLFF.

This chain connects TRBV4-2 to TRBJ1-3; perhaps TRBD1 as D (5 bases). The germline V gene encodes CDR1 LGHNA and CDR2 YNFKEQ. Trimming pared 0 bases from V and 4 bases from J, leaving 10 bases between. There are 15 residues in the CDR3. The CDR3 spells CASSQESGGGNTIYF. The CDR3 DNA follows: TGTGCCAGCAGCCAAGAATCGGGGGGAGGAAACACCATATATTTT.

The chain joins TRBV7-2 to TRBJ2-7; 10 bases are a match to TRBD1. Germline lookup yields CDR1 SGHTA and CDR2 FQGNSA. The V gene end was trimmed by 5 bases and the J gene end by 10 bases; junction bases not matched to a gene: 11. The length of the CDR3 is 14 residues. The CDR3 reads CASSLVWTGGYQYF. Here the CDR3 DNA reads TGTGCCAGCAGCCTAGTGTGGACAGGGGGATACCAGTACTTC.

This clone showed up just once. V usage is TRBV7-2 and J usage is TRBJ1-4, with D possibly being TRBD1 (5 bases). CDR1 and CDR2 from the germline V gene are SGHTA and FQGNSA. Trimming removed 1 base at V and 3 bases at J, with 12 bases between. CDR3 size: 16 residues. The chain's CDR3 is CASSLVGGSSNEKLFF. DNA of the CDR3: TGTGCCAGCAGCTTAGTCGGGGGGAGTTCTAATGAAAAACTGTTTTTT.

The chain uses TRBV2 and TRBJ1-1, with TRBD1 matching over 9 bases. The V segment lost 5 bases and the J segment 1 base; nucleotides outside the gene matches: 5. The CDR3 sequence is 15 residues long. Germline V gives CDR1 SNHLY, CDR2 FYNNEI. The CDR3 loop reads CASSQDRGGNTEAFF. The CDR3 DNA is TGTGCCAGCAGTCAAGACAGGGGGGGGAACACTGAAGCTTTCTTT.

V and J are TRBV28 and TRBJ2-7; 11 bases agree with TRBD2. The germline V gene has CDR1 MDHEN and CDR2 SYDVKM. The V gene end was trimmed by 6 bases and the J gene end by 3 bases; junction bases not matched to a gene: 13. CDR3 length equals 17 residues. CDR3 region: CASRTETGTSGLYEQYF. The CDR3 nucleotides read TGTGCCAGCAGGACCGAAACCGGGACTAGCGGCCTCTACGAGCAGTACTTC.

V gene TRBV2 combines with J gene TRBJ2-7; D ambiguous. The germline gives CDR1 SNHLY, CDR2 FYNNEI. This CDR3 is built from 14 residues. V shed 9 bases and J shed 2 bases, with 17 bases lying between them. This CDR3 reads CASTPALGAYEQYF. The DNA for the CDR3 is TGTGCCAGTACTCCAGCCCTTGGAGCCTACGAGCAGTACTTC.

This chain uses TRBV28 with TRBJ1-5; no clear D. The CDR3 runs to 16 residues. Deletions cut 2 bases from V and 6 bases from J, with 17 bases between. CDR1 and CDR2 from the germline V gene are MDHEN and SYDVKM. The CDR3 loop is CASSLPSWEGPQPQHF. The CDR3 nucleotides are TGTGCCAGCAGTTTACCCTCGTGGGAGGGTCCTCAGCCCCAGCATTTT. Filled out from reference TRBV28 and TRBJ1-5, the complete variable domain reads DVKVTQSSRYLVKRTGEKVFLECVQDMDHENMFWYRQDPGLGLRLIYFSYDVKMKEKGDIPEGYSVSREKKERFSLILESASTNQTSMYLCASSLPSWEGPQPQHFGDGTRLSIL.

The chain combines TRBV5-6 with TRBJ2-1; 8 bases agree with TRBD2. The V gene's germline CDR1 is SGHDT and CDR2 YYEEEE. With V trimmed by 3 bases and J by 3 bases, 11 bases remained unmatched. The CDR3 spans 17 residues. CDR3 sequence: CASSSIKREIYYNEQFF. The CDR3 DNA reads TGTGCCAGCAGCTCTATTAAGCGGGAGATTTACTACAATGAGCAGTTCTTC.

The CDR3 nucleotides are TGTGCCAGTAGTCCTCTAGCGGGGGACTACGAGCAGTACTTC. Amino acid sequence: CASSPLAGDYEQYF. J is TRBJ2-7 and V is TRBV19, with 10 bases fitting TRBD2. Trimming at V came to 5 bases and at J to 3 bases, leaving 4 bases not matched to a gene. Germline-derived CDR1 and CDR2 are LNHDA and SQIVND (reference sequence). This CDR3 has 14 amino acids. Full variable domain (missing parts from reference TRBV19 and TRBJ2-7): DGGITQSPKYLFRKEGQNVTLSCEQNLNHDAMYWYRQDPGQGLRLIYYSQIVNDFQKGDIAEGYSVSREKKESFPLTVTSAQKNPTAFYLCASSPLAGDYEQYFGPGTRLTVT.